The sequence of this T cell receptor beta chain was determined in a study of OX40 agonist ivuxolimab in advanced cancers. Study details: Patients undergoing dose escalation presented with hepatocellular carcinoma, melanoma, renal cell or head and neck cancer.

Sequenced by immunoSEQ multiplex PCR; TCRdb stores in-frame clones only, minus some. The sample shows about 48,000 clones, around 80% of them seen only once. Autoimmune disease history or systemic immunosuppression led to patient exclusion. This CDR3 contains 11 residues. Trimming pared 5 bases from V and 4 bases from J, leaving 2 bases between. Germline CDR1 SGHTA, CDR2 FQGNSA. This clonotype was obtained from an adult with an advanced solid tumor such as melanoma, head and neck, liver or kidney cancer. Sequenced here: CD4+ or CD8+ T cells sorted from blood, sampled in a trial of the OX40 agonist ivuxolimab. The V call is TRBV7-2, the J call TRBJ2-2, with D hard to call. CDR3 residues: CASSRTGELFF. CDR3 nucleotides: TGTGCCAGCAGCCGCACCGGGGAGCTGTTTTTT.